The next 29 T cell receptor beta chains were all read from a single sample in a study of T cell responses to AZD1222 COVID-19 vaccine. Here immunoSEQ multiplex PCR was the method, and the copy in TCRdb shows in-frame clones only, minus some. The sample yields approximately 65,000 clones, about 90% seen once. Sequenced material: peripheral blood, taken on day 0 of AZD1222 vaccination. The receptors here all came from an adult in good health.

This chain joins TRBV5-1 and TRBJ2-5, with TRBD2 matching 10 bases. This CDR3 is built from 15 residues. Looked up from germline, CDR1 is SGHRS and CDR2 is YFSETQ. Trimming removed 6 bases from V and 4 bases from J; junction bases left unmatched: 9. The CDR3 loop reads CASIPVAGGGETQYF. CDR3 nucleotides: TGCGCCAGCATACCCGTAGCGGGAGGAGGAGAGACCCAGTACTTC.

V and J are TRBV5-1 and TRBJ1-3; maybe TRBD1 (6 bases). The V end lost 4 bases, the J end lost 0 bases, and 11 bases lay between the germline ends. CDR3 length: 15 residues. CDR1 SGHRS and CDR2 YFSETQ come from the germline V gene. Here the CDR3 DNA reads TGCGCCAGCAGCGTCGGACAGCCCTCTGGAAACACCATATATTTT. It is translated as CASSVGQPSGNTIYF.

The chain is built from TRBV7-9 and TRBJ2-7; no clear D. CDR1 and CDR2 from the germline V gene are SEHNR and FQNEAQ (reference sequence). Between the trimmed V and J ends, which lost 1 base and 0 bases, there was a span of 10 bases. There are 15 residues in the CDR3. The CDR3 sequence is CASSLEGLSSYEQYF. The CDR3 nucleotides are TGTGCCAGCAGCTTAGAAGGATTGAGCTCCTACGAGCAGTACTTC.

This sequence joins TRBV7-2 and TRBJ2-1; 11 bases agree with TRBD2. This CDR3 has 17 amino acids. V lost 1 base to trimming and J lost 6 bases; unmatched junction nucleotides: 8. Germline loops: CDR1 SGHTA, CDR2 FQGNSA. This CDR3 reads CASSLVRFTSGGNEQFF. The CDR3, as DNA: TGTGCCAGCAGCTTAGTAAGATTTACTAGCGGGGGCAATGAGCAGTTCTTC.

The chain is built from TRBV5-1 and TRBJ1-4; TRBD1 agrees at 9 bases. V was clipped by 4 bases and J by 8 bases; unmatched bases: 18. This CDR3 spans 18 amino acids. Per germline, CDR1 SGHRS and CDR2 YFSETQ. The CDR3 loop reads CASSRGTGTAKAGEKLFF. The CDR3 region has the DNA TGCGCCAGCAGCCGGGGGACAGGGACGGCGAAAGCCGGCGAAAAACTGTTTTTT.

V and J are TRBV18 and TRBJ2-1; D is possibly TRBD2 (5 bases). This CDR3 is built from 16 residues. CDR1 is KGHSH and CDR2 is LQKENI in the germline V gene. V was trimmed by 3 bases and J by 0 bases, leaving 12 bases between them. Here the CDR3 DNA reads TGTGCCAGCTCACCTGAACGGGATTCCTCCTACAATGAGCAGTTCTTC. Protein sequence: CASSPERDSSYNEQFF.

The J gene is TRBJ2-1, the V gene TRBV27; 8 bases line up with TRBD2. Germline V gene data show CDR1 as MNHEY and CDR2 as SMNVEV (reference sequence). There are 16 residues in the CDR3. After removal of 6 bases from V and 10 bases from J, the junction contained 17 bases not matched to a gene. The CDR3 here is CASSESGTSRLREQFF. CDR3 in DNA: TGTGCCAGCAGCGAATCCGGGACTAGTCGCCTTAGAGAGCAGTTCTTC.

The rearrangement uses TRBV4-1 and TRBJ2-1; 10 positions match TRBD2. The germline V gene encodes CDR1 MGHRA and CDR2 YSYEKL. J was trimmed by 10 bases and V by 6 bases; bases with no gene match: 9. The CDR3 is 14 residues long. CDR3 loop: CASSYLAGVHEQFF. The CDR3 DNA reads TGCGCCAGCAGTTATCTAGCGGGAGTCCACGAGCAGTTCTTC.

V usage is TRBV11-2 and J usage is TRBJ1-2; no clear D gene. The V gene lost 1 base and the J gene lost 3 bases, with 9 bases spanning the gap. CDR1 and CDR2 from the germline V gene are SGHAT and FQNNGV. The CDR3 runs to 14 residues. CDR3 bases: TGTGCCAGCAGCTTAGGAGGAGTCGACTATGGCTACACCTTC. Protein: CASSLGGVDYGYTF.

The chain recombines TRBV11-2 with TRBJ1-1, with D possibly being TRBD1 (5 bases). CDR1 and CDR2 from the germline V gene are SGHAT and FQNNGV. Trimming pared 5 bases from V and 1 base from J, leaving 17 bases between. CDR3 length: 16 amino acids. The CDR3 coding sequence is TGTGCCAGCAGCCCTCCTGCAGGGCGTTGGAACACTGAAGCTTTCTTT. Translating it yields CASSPPAGRWNTEAFF.

The CDR3 DNA sequence: TGCAGCGTTGACAGCGGCACAGGGAAAAGAGGGAACTATGGCTACACCTTC. This sequence encodes CSVDSGTGKRGNYGYTF. V is TRBV29-1 and J is TRBJ1-2, with TRBD1 as a possible D gene (6 bases). The V end was cut by 3 bases, the J end by 2 bases, with 22 bases between. The length of the CDR3 is 17 residues. The germline CDR1 and CDR2 sequences are SQVTM and ANQGSEA.

J is TRBJ2-2 and V is TRBV7-8; 9 bases agree with TRBD2. Losses at the gene ends were 2 bases for V and 4 bases for J; bases not matched to a gene: 5. This CDR3 contains 16 residues. Per the germline V gene, CDR1 is SGHVS and CDR2 is FQNEAQ. CDR3 protein: CASSLIAGVGTGELFF. CDR3 DNA sequence: TGTGCCAGCAGCTTAATAGCGGGAGTCGGCACCGGGGAGCTGTTTTTT.

This clone was counted a few times. The V call is TRBV7-8, the J call TRBJ2-7; D perhaps matches TRBD2 (5 bases). With 5 bases removed from V and 1 base from J, the gap between germline ends came to 12 bases. CDR3 length: 14 amino acids. Germline V gives CDR1 SGHVS, CDR2 FQNEAQ. The CDR3 bases are TGTGCCAGCAGCAAATTGAGGACTTCCTACGAGCAGTACTTC. The encoded protein is CASSKLRTSYEQYF.

The V call is TRBV10-2, the J call TRBJ1-2; no firm D call. CDR1 WSHSY and CDR2 SAAADI come from the germline V gene. The CDR3 covers 13 residues. The V gene lost 3 bases and the J gene lost 4 bases, with 9 bases spanning the gap. CDR3 residues: CASSDTTIYGYTF. In nucleotides, the CDR3 is TGCGCCAGCAGTGATACGACTATCTATGGCTACACCTTC.

By share, this clone counts as medium-sized. The V gene is TRBV29-1, the J gene TRBJ2-5; D is perhaps TRBD1 or TRBD2 (5 bases each). The CDR3 spans 15 residues. Germline CDR1 is SQVTM and CDR2 is ANQGSEA. The CDR3 reads CSVDSGTGGRGTQYF. The CDR3 DNA reads as TGCAGTGTAGATTCCGGGACGGGTGGCCGGGGGACCCAGTACTTC.

The V call is TRBV7-3, the J call TRBJ2-7, with D possibly called TRBD1 or TRBD2 (7 bases each). The CDR3 extends over 15 amino acids. V was clipped by 3 bases and J by 4 bases, with 16 bases between them. Germline V lookup: CDR1 SGHTA, CDR2 FQGTGA. CDR3 region: CASSLQGGPTYEQYF. CDR3 coding DNA: TGTGCCAGCAGCTTGCAGGGGGGGCCAACGTACGAGCAGTACTTC.

The chain joins TRBV6-5 to TRBJ1-2; the D gene is possibly TRBD1 (5 bases). CDR3 size: 15 residues. Trimming cost V 7 bases and J 2 bases, with 17 bases left between them. Per germline, CDR1 MNHEY and CDR2 SVGAGI. The DNA for the CDR3 is TGTGCCAGCAAAGAAGGTGGACACGACAACTATGGCTACACCTTC. This gives the protein CASKEGGHDNYGYTF.

V and J are TRBV15 and TRBJ2-1; the D gene is possibly TRBD2 (6 bases). Germline V gene data show CDR1 as LNHNV and CDR2 as YYDKDF (reference sequence). Deletions cut 5 bases from V and 5 bases from J, with 16 bases between. This CDR3 comprises 15 residues. CDR3 nucleotide sequence: TGTGCCACCAGCTCTAGCGTGTCGTCGGACAATGAGCAGTTCTTC. Translated: CATSSSVSSDNEQFF.

The chain employs TRBV14 and TRBJ2-3; TRBD1 is a possible D gene (5 bases). The germline V gene encodes CDR1 SGHDN and CDR2 FVKESK. V lost 1 base to trimming and J lost 2 bases, with 13 bases between them. The CDR3 consists of 16 residues. The CDR3 DNA follows: TGTGCCAGCAGCCAAGGGGGTCAGGGCCCCACAGATACGCAGTATTTT. It specifies CASSQGGQGPTDTQYF.

This sequence joins TRBV18 and TRBJ1-2; weak D call: TRBD1 (5 bases). The CDR3 totals 16 residues. Germline V gene data show CDR1 as KGHSH and CDR2 as LQKENI. The V end was cut by 7 bases, the J end by 1 base, with 19 bases between. CDR3 in amino acids: CASFGTGRDDNYGYTF. CDR3 nucleotide sequence: TGTGCCAGCTTCGGAACCGGACGGGACGATAACTATGGCTACACCTTC.

This sequence joins TRBV14 and TRBJ1-2; 9 bases fit TRBD1. Germline V gene data show CDR1 as SGHDN and CDR2 as FVKESK. The V gene end was trimmed by 1 base and the J gene end by 3 bases; junction bases not matched to a gene: 12. This CDR3 is built from 18 residues. The CDR3 is CASSQGSSWTGAYYGYTF. CDR3 sequence (DNA): TGTGCCAGCAGCCAAGGATCCTCGTGGACAGGGGCGTACTATGGCTACACCTTC.

This clone occurred once. The chain couples TRBV27 to TRBJ2-4; TRBD1 agrees at 7 bases. In germline, CDR1 is MNHEY, CDR2 SMNVEV (reference sequence). The CDR3 is 16 residues long. V gave up 5 bases and J gave up 8 bases; unmatched junction bases: 15. The CDR3, as DNA: TGTGCCAGCAGTCCGACCCCTTCGGACAGGTTTGACATTCAGTACTTC. Residues: CASSPTPSDRFDIQYF.

This clone appeared a single time. The genes are TRBV6-2 or TRBV6-3 and TRBJ2-7; 8 positions match TRBD2. CDR3 size: 15 residues. Germline V gives CDR1 MNHEY, CDR2 SVGEGT. Unmatched junction bases numbered 9, after V lost 5 bases and J lost 3 bases. The CDR3 DNA follows: TGTGCCAGCAGTGAGTCTCAGCGGGGGAACTACGAGCAGTACTTC. This encodes CASSESQRGNYEQYF.

Written as DNA, the CDR3 is TGTGCCAGCAGCCAGGACAGGGAAAGAGAGACCCAGTACTTC. Amino acids: CASSQDRERETQYF. The chain employs TRBV14 and TRBJ2-5; TRBD1 matches 8 bases. The CDR3 length is 14 residues. Germline V lookup: CDR1 SGHDN, CDR2 FVKESK. V was pared by 3 bases and J by 4 bases, with 4 bases of the junction left unmatched.

This chain uses TRBV29-1 with TRBJ1-1; TRBD1 might be the D (6 bases). Trimming took off 3 bases at V and 6 bases at J, with 23 bases between the two ends. This CDR3 is 16 amino acids long. Germline CDR1 reads SQVTM; CDR2 reads ANQGSEA. DNA for the CDR3: TGCAGCGTTGATACAAACTATCTTGGGGGGCACTCTGAAGCTTTCTTT. Protein: CSVDTNYLGGHSEAFF.

The chain has TRBV7-8 and TRBJ1-1; D gene uncertain. The CDR3 totals 12 residues. V was trimmed by 3 bases and J by 5 bases, leaving 7 bases between them. The germline CDR1 and CDR2 sequences are SGHVS and FQNEAQ. This CDR3 reads CASSFGETEAFF. The CDR3 nucleotides read TGTGCCAGCAGCTTCGGGGAGACTGAAGCTTTCTTT.

The chain recombines TRBV7-9 with TRBJ2-7, with 9 bases that match TRBD2. CDR3 length equals 19 residues. V lost 4 bases to trimming and J lost 4 bases; unmatched junction nucleotides: 20. CDR1 SEHNR and CDR2 FQNEAQ come from the germline V gene (reference sequence). The CDR3 sequence: CASSSLYPGLAELLYEQYF. CDR3 in DNA: TGTGCCAGCAGCTCGTTATACCCGGGACTAGCAGAACTACTTTACGAGCAGTACTTC.

This clone came up once. The CDR3 reads CASSGRQGALSEKLFF. CDR3 nucleotide sequence: TGTGCCAGCAGCGGACGACAGGGGGCGCTGAGTGAAAAACTGTTTTTT. This chain uses TRBV11-2 with TRBJ1-4; 10 nucleotides line up with TRBD1. Per germline, CDR1 SGHAT and CDR2 FQNNGV. The CDR3 covers 16 residues. V shed 5 bases, J shed 7 bases, and the junction held 10 bases outside the gene matches.

The chain has TRBV7-3 and TRBJ1-1; D is ambiguous. CDR1 and CDR2 from the germline V gene are SGHTA and FQGTGA. Trimming removed 1 base at V and 3 bases at J, with 9 bases between. The CDR3 runs to 14 residues. In DNA, the CDR3 is TGTGCCAGCAGCTTAAGTGGGCGCGACACTGAAGCTTTCTTT. This sequence encodes CASSLSGRDTEAFF. The full variable domain, its missing parts supplied by reference TRBV7-3 and TRBJ1-1, is GAGVSQTPSNKVTEKGKYVELRCDPISGHTALYWYRQSLGQGPEFLIYFQGTGAADDSGLPNDRFFAVRPEGSVSTLKIQRTERGDSAVYLCASSLSGRDTEAFFGQGTRLTVV.